The 20 T cell receptor beta chains listed next were all sequenced from one sample in a study of CD8 T cells in Susac syndrome. Random hexamers served to reverse transcribe roughly 0.5 to 1 ug RNA. TCRdb redid the calling of the immunoSEQ multiplex PCR reads with MiXCR, one entry per CDR3 protein. Among about 240,000 distinct CDR3 sequences, about 96% were seen once, and the ten largest hold approximately 0.094%. Sequencing input: CD4+ T cells from PBMCs. These receptors originate from a human donor with Susac syndrome.

The chain is built from TRBV29-1 and TRBJ2-1; D not certain. V lost 3 bases, J lost 9 bases, and 12 bases lay in between. The CDR3 has 12 amino acids. The germline CDR1 and CDR2 sequences are SQVTM and ANQGSEA. CDR3 DNA sequence: TGCAGCGTTGATGAGGCCGGCAGTGAGCAGTTCTTC. Residues: CSVDEAGSEQFF.

The V gene is TRBV29-1, the J gene TRBJ1-2; 7 positions match TRBD1. Germline CDR1 and CDR2: SQVTM and ANQGSEA. The J segment lost 5 bases and the V segment lost 1 base, leaving 4 bases of the junction unmatched. The length of the CDR3 is 13 residues. CDR3 region: CSVEGPGGYGYTF. The CDR3 nucleotides are TGCAGCGTTGAAGGGCCAGGGGGTTATGGCTACACCTTC.

This clonotype was detected only once. The chain combines TRBV5-1 with TRBJ2-2; weak D call: TRBD2 (6 bases). Germline assignment: CDR1 SGHRS and CDR2 YFSETQ. Trimming took 4 bases from V and 1 from J, leaving 11 bases between them. The CDR3 has 15 residues. The chain's CDR3 is CASSRGLRNTGELFF. The CDR3 DNA reads TGCGCCAGCAGCCGGGGACTCCGGAACACCGGGGAGCTGTTTTTT.

The chain recombines TRBV30 with TRBJ2-5; the D gene is possibly TRBD2 (5 bases). The CDR3 length is 16 residues. From germline, CDR1 is GTSNPN and CDR2 SVGIG (reference sequence). V lost 0 bases, J lost 1 base, and 15 bases lay in between. CDR3 sequence (DNA): TGTGCCTGGAGTGTCAAGTCGTCGGGAATCCAAGAGACCCAGTACTTC. Translated: CAWSVKSSGIQETQYF.

The chain has TRBV20-1 and TRBJ2-5, with a weak D call TRBD2 (6 bases). This CDR3 is 15 amino acids long. The V gene lost 0 bases and the J gene lost 5 bases, with 16 bases spanning the gap. Germline values: CDR1 DFQATT, CDR2 SNEGSKA (reference sequence). The CDR3 bases are TGCAGTGCTAGAGAAGGAGGGGTGGGAACGGAGACCCAGTACTTC. As protein: CSAREGGVGTETQYF.

The genes are TRBV20-1 and TRBJ2-1, with TRBD2 identical over 13 bases. V was clipped by 2 bases and J by 8 bases; unmatched bases: 6. The CDR3 loop spans 15 amino acids. Germline V lookup: CDR1 DFQATT, CDR2 SNEGSKA (reference sequence). The CDR3 nucleotides are TGCAGTGCTAGATGGGGACTAGCGGGAATGTATGAGCAGTTCTTC. Translating it yields CSARWGLAGMYEQFF.

This clonotype was observed once. The gene calls are TRBV20-1 and TRBJ1-2, with D tentatively TRBD1 (6 bases). CDR1 is DFQATT, CDR2 SNEGSKA, per germline (reference sequence). The CDR3 consists of 13 residues. With 3 bases removed from V and 5 bases from J, the gap between germline ends came to 13 bases. The CDR3, as DNA: TGCAGTGCTAGTGAACAGGGAAGATATGGCTACACCTTC. It is translated as CSASEQGRYGYTF.

The chain links TRBV7-8 to TRBJ2-7; D might be TRBD2 (6 bases). V was clipped by 4 bases and J by 3 bases, with 16 bases between them. The CDR3 sequence is 15 residues long. Germline V gene sequence: CDR1 SGHVS, CDR2 FQNEAQ. The CDR3 is CASSSRDSRGYEQYF. CDR3 DNA sequence: TGTGCCAGCAGCTCCCGGGACTCCCGCGGCTACGAGCAGTACTTC.

The chain couples TRBV12-3 or TRBV12-4 to TRBJ2-4; D is unresolved. The CDR3 consists of 14 residues. The V end lost 1 base, the J end lost 3 bases, and 7 bases lay between the germline ends. The CDR3 region is CASSLGVIKNIQYF. DNA of the CDR3: TGTGCCAGCAGTTTAGGGGTTATCAAAAACATTCAGTACTTC.

About this clonotype: One end of the junction does not line up with germline, which may come from a read error. This chain uses TRBV7-3 with TRBJ2-2; D may be TRBD2 (6 bases). CDR1 SGHTA and CDR2 FQGTGA come from the germline V gene. CDR3 length equals 17 residues. CDR3 nucleotides: TGTGCCAGCAGCTTAACGGGACGGGGGATAACTTCCGGAGAGCTGTTTTTT. Translated: CASSLTGRGITSGELFF. Filled out from reference TRBV7-3 and TRBJ2-2, the complete variable domain reads GAGVSQTPSNKVTEKGKYVELRCDPISGHTALYWYRQSLGQGPEFLIYFQGTGAADDSGLPNDRFFAVRPEGSVSTLKIQRTERGDSAVYLCASSLTGRGITSGELFFGEGSRLTVL.

The rearrangement joins TRBV7-9 to TRBJ2-7, with D possibly being TRBD2 (7 bases). This CDR3 has 15 amino acids. From germline, CDR1 is SEHNR and CDR2 FQNEAQ (reference sequence). V lost 4 bases and J lost 6, with 19 bases in between. The CDR3 is CASSSDRGAGGEQYF. For the CDR3, the DNA is TGTGCCAGCAGCTCCGATCGGGGGGCCGGCGGCGAGCAGTACTTC.

The V gene is TRBV2, the J gene TRBJ2-7; the D is unclear. The CDR3 covers 14 residues. From germline, CDR1 is SNHLY and CDR2 FYNNEI. Trimming pared 2 bases from V and 1 base from J, leaving 9 bases between. The CDR3 sequence is CASSEQVGSYEQYF. In DNA form, the CDR3 reads TGTGCCAGCAGTGAACAGGTGGGGTCCTACGAGCAGTACTTC.

This rearrangement joins TRBV12-3 or TRBV12-4 to TRBJ2-2, with D unresolved. V lost 5 bases, J lost 6 bases, and 1 base lay in between. The CDR3 has 10 residues. The CDR3 sequence is CASSPGELFF. CDR3 sequence (DNA): TGTGCCAGCAGTCCCGGGGAGCTGTTTTTT.

The chain joins TRBV7-9 to TRBJ1-2; tentative D call: TRBD1 (5 bases). The length of the CDR3 is 15 residues. From germline, CDR1 is SEHNR and CDR2 FQNEAQ (reference sequence). V was shortened by 3 bases and J by 2 bases, with 13 bases between the two germline ends. CDR3 nucleotides: TGTGCCAGCAGCTTGAAAGGGGACCAAAACTATGGCTACACCTTC. Its translation is CASSLKGDQNYGYTF.

This clonotype was recorded only once. This chain joins TRBV20-1 and TRBJ2-6, with TRBD1 identical over 7 bases. After removal of 6 bases from V and 2 bases from J, the junction contained 10 bases not matched to a gene. CDR3 size: 16 residues. Germline CDR1 is DFQATT and CDR2 is SNEGSKA (reference sequence). CDR3 loop: CSAPIYRGPGANVLTF. The CDR3 bases are TGCAGTGCCCCAATCTACAGGGGACCTGGGGCCAACGTCCTGACTTTC.

The genes are TRBV30 and TRBJ2-1; 15 bases align to TRBD2. V was pared by 0 bases and J by 7 bases, with 1 base of the junction left unmatched. CDR3 length: 15 residues. The V gene's germline CDR1 is GTSNPN and CDR2 SVGIG (reference sequence). CDR3 sequence: CAWSVGLAGGNEQFF. CDR3 bases: TGTGCCTGGAGTGTAGGACTAGCGGGAGGGAATGAGCAGTTCTTC.

The chain combines TRBV14 with TRBJ1-1; D possibly corresponds to TRBD1 (6 bases). The CDR3 sequence is 15 residues long. CDR1 is SGHDN and CDR2 is FVKESK in the germline V gene. The germline V and J ends were trimmed by 4 bases and 4 bases, with 16 bases remaining between them. The CDR3 loop is CASSLTPGAGTEAFF. DNA for the CDR3: TGTGCCAGCAGCCTTACCCCAGGGGCCGGCACTGAAGCTTTCTTT.

The genes are TRBV3-1 and TRBJ1-1; D is undetermined. Germline V gives CDR1 LGHDT, CDR2 YNNKEL (reference sequence). There are 15 residues in the CDR3. The V gene lost 0 bases and the J gene lost 11 bases, with 19 bases spanning the gap. This CDR3 is CASSQEAGLRALAFF. Written as DNA, the CDR3 is TGTGCCAGCAGCCAAGAAGCGGGTTTGAGGGCGCTGGCTTTCTTT.

The genes are TRBV20-1 and TRBJ2-5; 7 nucleotides line up with TRBD1. The junction had 4 bases not matched to a gene; V was cut back by 7 bases and J by 2 bases. The CDR3 runs to 12 residues. CDR1 is DFQATT and CDR2 is SNEGSKA in the germline V gene (reference sequence). CDR3 sequence (DNA): TGCAGTGGGGGGACAGTTCAAGAGACCCAGTACTTC. Protein: CSGGTVQETQYF.

The chain combines TRBV20-1 with TRBJ1-1; no clear D. This CDR3 region has 11 residues. Deletions cut 6 bases from V and 5 bases from J, with 10 bases between. Germline V gene sequence: CDR1 DFQATT, CDR2 SNEGSKA (reference sequence). CDR3 in amino acids: CSAPTETEAFF. The CDR3 coding sequence is TGCAGTGCGCCGACCGAAACTGAAGCTTTCTTT.